This record covers a single T cell receptor (beta chain). The germline V gene has CDR1 LNHDA and CDR2 SQIVND (reference sequence). There are 16 residues in the CDR3. V lost 6 bases, J lost 6 bases, and 7 bases stayed unmatched. This sample was taken from a study of blood T cell repertoires in COVID-19. As originally analysed: For nucleated cells, counts were estimated from reference gene primer amplification. Libraries were prepared by immunoSEQ multiplex PCR; TCRdb keeps only in-frame clonotypes and omits some of them. V and J calls and clone size follow that table, whereas D and trimming were derived from the DNA. The repertoire holds 200,000 to 250,000 clones, with roughly four fifths as singletons.

The specimen was peripheral blood. This rearrangement joins TRBV19 to TRBJ2-2; 13 positions agree with TRBD2. The clonotype was recovered from a woman aged 60-75 years with acute or convalescent COVID-19. The CDR3 here is CASRPTSGGAPGELFF. The CDR3 DNA reads as TGTGCCAGTAGACCCACTAGCGGGGGGGCCCCCGGGGAGCTGTTTTTT. The full variable domain, in which reference TRBV19 and TRBJ2-2 provide the parts outside the CDR3, is DGGITQSPKYLFRKEGQNVTLSCEQNLNHDAMYWYRQDPGQGLRLIYYSQIVNDFQKGDIAEGYSVSREKKESFPLTVTSAQKNPTAFYLCASRPTSGGAPGELFFGEGSRLTVL.